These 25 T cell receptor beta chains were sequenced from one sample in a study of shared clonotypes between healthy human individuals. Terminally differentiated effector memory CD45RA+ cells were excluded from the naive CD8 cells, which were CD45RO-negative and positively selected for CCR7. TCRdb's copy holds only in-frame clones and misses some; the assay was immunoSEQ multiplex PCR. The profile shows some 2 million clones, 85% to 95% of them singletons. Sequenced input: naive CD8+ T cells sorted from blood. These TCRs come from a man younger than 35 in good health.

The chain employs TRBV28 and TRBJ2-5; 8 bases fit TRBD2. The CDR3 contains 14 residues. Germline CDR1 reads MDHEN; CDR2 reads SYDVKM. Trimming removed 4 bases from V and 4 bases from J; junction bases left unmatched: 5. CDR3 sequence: CASSSSGGGETQYF. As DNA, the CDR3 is TGTGCCAGCAGTTCGAGCGGGGGTGGAGAGACCCAGTACTTC. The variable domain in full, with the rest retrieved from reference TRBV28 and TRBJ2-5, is DVKVTQSSRYLVKRTGEKVFLECVQDMDHENMFWYRQDPGLGLRLIYFSYDVKMKEKGDIPEGYSVSREKKERFSLILESASTNQTSMYLCASSSSGGGETQYFGPGTRLLVL.

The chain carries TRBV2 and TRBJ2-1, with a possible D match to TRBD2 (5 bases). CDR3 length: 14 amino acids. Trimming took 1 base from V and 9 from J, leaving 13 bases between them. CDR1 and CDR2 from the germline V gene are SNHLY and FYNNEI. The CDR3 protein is CASSEELVGFEQFF. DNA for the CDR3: TGTGCCAGCAGTGAAGAACTAGTTGGGTTTGAGCAGTTCTTC.

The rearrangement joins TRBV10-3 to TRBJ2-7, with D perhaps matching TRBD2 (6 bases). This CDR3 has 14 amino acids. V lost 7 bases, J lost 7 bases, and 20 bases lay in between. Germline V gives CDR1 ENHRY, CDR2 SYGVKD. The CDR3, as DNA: TGTGCCATCAAGGCCGGGCTCGGGGGTATGGAGCAGTACTTC. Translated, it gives CAIKAGLGGMEQYF.

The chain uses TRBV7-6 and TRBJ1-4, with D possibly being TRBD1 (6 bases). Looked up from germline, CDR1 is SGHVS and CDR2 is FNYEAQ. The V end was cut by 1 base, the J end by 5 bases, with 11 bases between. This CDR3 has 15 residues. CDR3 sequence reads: CASSLVWGANEKLFF. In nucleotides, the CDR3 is TGTGCCAGCAGCTTAGTATGGGGGGCAAATGAAAAACTGTTTTTT.

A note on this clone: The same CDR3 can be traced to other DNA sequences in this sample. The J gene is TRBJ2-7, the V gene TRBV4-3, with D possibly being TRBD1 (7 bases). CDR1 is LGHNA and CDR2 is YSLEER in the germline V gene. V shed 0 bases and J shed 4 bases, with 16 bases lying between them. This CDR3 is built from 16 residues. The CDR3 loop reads CASSQDWAGGRYEQYF. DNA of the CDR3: TGCGCCAGCAGCCAAGATTGGGCAGGGGGGCGTTACGAGCAGTACTTC.

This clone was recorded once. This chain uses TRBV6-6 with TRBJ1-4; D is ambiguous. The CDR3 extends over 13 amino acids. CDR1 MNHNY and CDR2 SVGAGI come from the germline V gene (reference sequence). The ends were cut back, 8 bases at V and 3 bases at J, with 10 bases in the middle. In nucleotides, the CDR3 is TGTGCCAGCGGTGTCTCGGCTAATGAAAAACTGTTTTTT. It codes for CASGVSANEKLFF.

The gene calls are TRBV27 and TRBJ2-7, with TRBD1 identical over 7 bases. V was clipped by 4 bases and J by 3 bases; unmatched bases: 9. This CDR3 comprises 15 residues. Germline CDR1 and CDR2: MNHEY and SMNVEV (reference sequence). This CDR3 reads CASSSPGQIFYEQYF. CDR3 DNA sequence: TGTGCCAGCAGTTCCCCGGGACAGATATTCTACGAGCAGTACTTC.

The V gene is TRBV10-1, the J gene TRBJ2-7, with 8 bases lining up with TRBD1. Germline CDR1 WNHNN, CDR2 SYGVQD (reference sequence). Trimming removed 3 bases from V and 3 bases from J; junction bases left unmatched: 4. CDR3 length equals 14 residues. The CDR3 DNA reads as TGCGCCAGCAGTGATCCCGGGACAGGCTACGAGCAGTACTTC. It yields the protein CASSDPGTGYEQYF.

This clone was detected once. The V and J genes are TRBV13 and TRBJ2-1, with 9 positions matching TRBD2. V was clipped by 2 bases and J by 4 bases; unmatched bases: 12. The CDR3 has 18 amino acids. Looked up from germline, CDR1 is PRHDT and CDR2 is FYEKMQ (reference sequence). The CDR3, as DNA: TGTGCCAGCAGCTTACGCGAAGCTAGCGGGATTCCTTACAATGAGCAGTTCTTC. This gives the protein CASSLREASGIPYNEQFF.

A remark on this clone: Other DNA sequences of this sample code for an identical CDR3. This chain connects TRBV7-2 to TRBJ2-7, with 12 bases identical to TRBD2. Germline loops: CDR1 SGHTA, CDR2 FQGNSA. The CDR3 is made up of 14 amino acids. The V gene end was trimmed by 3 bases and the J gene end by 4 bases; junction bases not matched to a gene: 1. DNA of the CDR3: TGTGCCAGCAGCTTGGGACTAGCGGGTTACGAGCAGTACTTC. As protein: CASSLGLAGYEQYF. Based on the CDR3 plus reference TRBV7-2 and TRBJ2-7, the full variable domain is GAGVSQSPSNKVTEKGKDVELRCDPISGHTALYWYRQSLGQGLEFLIYFQGNSAPDKSGLPSDRFSAERTGGSVSTLTIQRTQQEDSAVYLCASSLGLAGYEQYFGPGTRLTVT.

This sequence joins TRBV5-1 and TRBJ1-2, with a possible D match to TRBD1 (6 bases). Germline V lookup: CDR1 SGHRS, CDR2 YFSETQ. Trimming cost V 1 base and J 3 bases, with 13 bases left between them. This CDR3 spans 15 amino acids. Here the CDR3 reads CASSLMGAVDYGYTF. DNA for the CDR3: TGCGCCAGCAGCTTGATGGGGGCCGTCGACTATGGCTACACCTTC. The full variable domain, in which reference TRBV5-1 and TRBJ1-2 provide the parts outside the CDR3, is KAGVTQTPRYLIKTRGQQVTLSCSPISGHRSVSWYQQTPGQGLQFLFEYFSETQRNKGNFPGRFSGRQFSNSRSEMNVSTLELGDSALYLCASSLMGAVDYGYTFGSGTRLTVV.

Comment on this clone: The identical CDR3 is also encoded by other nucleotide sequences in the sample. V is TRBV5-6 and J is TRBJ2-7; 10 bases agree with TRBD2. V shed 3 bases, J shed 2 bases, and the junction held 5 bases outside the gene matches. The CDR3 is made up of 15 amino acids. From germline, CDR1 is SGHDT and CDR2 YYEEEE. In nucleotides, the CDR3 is TGTGCCAGCAGCTCAGGACTAGCGGTAACCTACGAGCAGTACTTC. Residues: CASSSGLAVTYEQYF.

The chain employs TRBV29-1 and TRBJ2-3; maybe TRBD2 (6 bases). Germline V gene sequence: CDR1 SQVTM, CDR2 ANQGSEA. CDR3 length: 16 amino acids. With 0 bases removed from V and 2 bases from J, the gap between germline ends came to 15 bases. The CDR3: CSVEDGLGGFTDTQYF. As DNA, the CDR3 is TGCAGCGTTGAAGATGGGTTGGGGGGATTCACAGATACGCAGTATTTT.

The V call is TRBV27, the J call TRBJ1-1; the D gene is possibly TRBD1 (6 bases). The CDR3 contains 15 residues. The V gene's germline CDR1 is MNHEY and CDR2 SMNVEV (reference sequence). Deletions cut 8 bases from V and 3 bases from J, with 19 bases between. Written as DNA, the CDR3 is TGTGCCAGCGCCTTAACGGGGGCGGGTTACACTGAAGCTTTCTTT. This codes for CASALTGAGYTEAFF.

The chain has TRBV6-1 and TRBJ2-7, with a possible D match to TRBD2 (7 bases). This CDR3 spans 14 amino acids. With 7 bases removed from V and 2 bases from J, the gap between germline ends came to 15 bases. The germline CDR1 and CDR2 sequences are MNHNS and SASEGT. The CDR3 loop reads CASTARGPTYEQYF. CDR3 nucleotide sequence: TGTGCCAGCACGGCGCGGGGGCCCACCTACGAGCAGTACTTC.

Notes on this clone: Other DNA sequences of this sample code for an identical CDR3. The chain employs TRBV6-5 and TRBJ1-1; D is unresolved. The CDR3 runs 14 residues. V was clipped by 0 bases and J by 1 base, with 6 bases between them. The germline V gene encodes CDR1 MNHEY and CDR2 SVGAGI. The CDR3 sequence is CASSYSRSNTEAFF. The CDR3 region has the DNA TGTGCCAGCAGTTACTCGAGGTCGAACACTGAAGCTTTCTTT.

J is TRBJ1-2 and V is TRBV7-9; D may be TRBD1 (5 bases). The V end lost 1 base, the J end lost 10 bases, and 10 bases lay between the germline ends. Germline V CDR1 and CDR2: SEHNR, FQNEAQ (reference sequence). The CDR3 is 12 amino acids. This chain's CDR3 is CASSLGDSDYTF. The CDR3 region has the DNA TGTGCCAGCAGCTTAGGAGACAGCGACTACACCTTC. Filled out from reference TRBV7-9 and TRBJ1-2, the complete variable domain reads DTGVSQNPRHKITKRGQNVTFRCDPISEHNRLYWYRQTLGQGPEFLTYFQNEAQLEKSRLLSDRFSAERPKGSFSTLEIQRTEQGDSAMYLCASSLGDSDYTFGSGTRLTVV.

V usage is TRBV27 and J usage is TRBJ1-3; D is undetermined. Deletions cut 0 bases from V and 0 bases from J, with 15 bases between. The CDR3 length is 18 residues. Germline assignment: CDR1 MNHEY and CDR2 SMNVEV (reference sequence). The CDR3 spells CASSLSSAEAVSGNTIYF. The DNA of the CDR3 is TGTGCCAGCAGTTTATCCTCAGCCGAGGCAGTCTCTGGAAACACCATATATTTT.

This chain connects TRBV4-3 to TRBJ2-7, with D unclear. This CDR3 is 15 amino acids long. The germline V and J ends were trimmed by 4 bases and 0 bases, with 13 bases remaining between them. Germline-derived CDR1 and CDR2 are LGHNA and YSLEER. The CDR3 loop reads CASSPRPSSSYEQYF. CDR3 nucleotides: TGCGCCAGCAGCCCGAGACCCTCTAGCTCCTACGAGCAGTACTTC.

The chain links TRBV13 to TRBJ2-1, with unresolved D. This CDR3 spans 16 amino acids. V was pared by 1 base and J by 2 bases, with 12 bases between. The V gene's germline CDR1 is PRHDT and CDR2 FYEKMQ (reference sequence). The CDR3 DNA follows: TGTGCCAGCAGCTTAGACGGGCGTGGGGCCTACAATGAGCAGTTCTTC. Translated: CASSLDGRGAYNEQFF.

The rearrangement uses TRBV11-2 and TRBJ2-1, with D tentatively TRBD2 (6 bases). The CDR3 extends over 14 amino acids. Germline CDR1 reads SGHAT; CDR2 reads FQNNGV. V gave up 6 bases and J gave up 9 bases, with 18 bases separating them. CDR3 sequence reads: CASRHRDWGGEQFF. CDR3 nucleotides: TGTGCCAGCAGGCACCGGGACTGGGGCGGTGAGCAGTTCTTC. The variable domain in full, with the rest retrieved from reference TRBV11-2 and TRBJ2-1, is EAGVAQSPRYKIIEKRQSVAFWCNPISGHATLYWYQQILGQGPKLLIQFQNNGVVDDSQLPKDRFSAERLKGVDSTLKIQPAKLEDSAVYLCASRHRDWGGEQFFGPGTRLTVL.

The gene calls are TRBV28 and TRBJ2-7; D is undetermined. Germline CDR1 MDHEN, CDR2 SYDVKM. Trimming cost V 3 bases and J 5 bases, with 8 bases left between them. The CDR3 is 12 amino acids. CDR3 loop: CASSLITNEQYF. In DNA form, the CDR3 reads TGTGCCAGCAGTTTGATAACTAACGAGCAGTACTTC.

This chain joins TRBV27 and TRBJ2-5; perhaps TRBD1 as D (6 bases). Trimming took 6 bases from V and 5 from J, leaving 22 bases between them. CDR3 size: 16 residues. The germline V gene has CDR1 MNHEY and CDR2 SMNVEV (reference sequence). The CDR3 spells CASSPQYVQGMETQYF. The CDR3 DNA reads TGTGCCAGCAGCCCACAATATGTACAGGGAATGGAGACCCAGTACTTC.

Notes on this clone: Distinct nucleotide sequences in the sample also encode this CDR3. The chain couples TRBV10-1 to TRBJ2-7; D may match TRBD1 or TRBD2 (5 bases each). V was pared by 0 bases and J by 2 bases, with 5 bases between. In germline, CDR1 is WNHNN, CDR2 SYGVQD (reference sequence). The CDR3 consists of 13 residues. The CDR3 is CASSESGAYEQYF. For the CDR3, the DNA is TGCGCCAGCAGTGAGTCGGGGGCCTACGAGCAGTACTTC.

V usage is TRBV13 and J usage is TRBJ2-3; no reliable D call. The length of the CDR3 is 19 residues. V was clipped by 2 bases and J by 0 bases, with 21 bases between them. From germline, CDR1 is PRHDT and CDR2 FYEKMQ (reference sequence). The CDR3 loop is CASSLWVLNSTTSTDTQYF. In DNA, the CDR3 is TGTGCCAGCAGCTTATGGGTGCTCAACTCGACAACTAGCACAGATACGCAGTATTTT.